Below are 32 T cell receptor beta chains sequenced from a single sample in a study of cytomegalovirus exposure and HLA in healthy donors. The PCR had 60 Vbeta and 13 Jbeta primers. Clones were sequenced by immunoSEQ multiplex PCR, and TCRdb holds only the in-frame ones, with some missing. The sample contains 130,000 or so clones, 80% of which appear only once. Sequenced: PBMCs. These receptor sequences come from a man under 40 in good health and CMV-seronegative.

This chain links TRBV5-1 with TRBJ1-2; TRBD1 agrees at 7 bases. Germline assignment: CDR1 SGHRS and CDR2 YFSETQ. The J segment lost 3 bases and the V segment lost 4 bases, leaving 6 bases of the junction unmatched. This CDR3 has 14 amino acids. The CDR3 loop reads CASSPAQGDYGYTF. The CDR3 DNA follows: TGCGCCAGCAGCCCAGCCCAGGGGGACTATGGCTACACCTTC.

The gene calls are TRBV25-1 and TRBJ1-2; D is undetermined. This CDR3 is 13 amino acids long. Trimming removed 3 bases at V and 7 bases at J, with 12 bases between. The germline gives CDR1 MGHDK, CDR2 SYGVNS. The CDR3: CASSDPGRGGYTF. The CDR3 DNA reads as TGTGCCAGCAGTGACCCTGGTCGGGGTGGCTACACCTTC.

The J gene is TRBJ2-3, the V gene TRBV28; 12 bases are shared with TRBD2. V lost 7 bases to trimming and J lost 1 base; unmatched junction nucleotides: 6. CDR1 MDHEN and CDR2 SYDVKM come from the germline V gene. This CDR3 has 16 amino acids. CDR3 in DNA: TGTGCCAGCAACCCTAGCGGGAGGGGAGGCACAGATACGCAGTATTTT. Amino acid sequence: CASNPSGRGGTDTQYF. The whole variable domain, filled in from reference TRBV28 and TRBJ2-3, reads DVKVTQSSRYLVKRTGEKVFLECVQDMDHENMFWYRQDPGLGLRLIYFSYDVKMKEKGDIPEGYSVSREKKERFSLILESASTNQTSMYLCASNPSGRGGTDTQYFGPGTRLTVL.

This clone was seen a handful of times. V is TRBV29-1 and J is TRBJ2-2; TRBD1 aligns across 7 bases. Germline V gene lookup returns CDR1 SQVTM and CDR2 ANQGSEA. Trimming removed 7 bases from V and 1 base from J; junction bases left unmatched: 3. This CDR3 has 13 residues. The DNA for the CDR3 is TGCAGCGCCGGACAGGTGAACACCGGGGAGCTGTTTTTT. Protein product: CSAGQVNTGELFF.

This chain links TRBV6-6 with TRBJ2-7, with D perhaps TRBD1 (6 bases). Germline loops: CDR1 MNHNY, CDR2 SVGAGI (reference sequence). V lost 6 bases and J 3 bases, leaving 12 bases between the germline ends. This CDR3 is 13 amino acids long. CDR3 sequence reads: CASSIGTSYEQYF. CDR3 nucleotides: TGTGCCAGCAGCATCGGGACAAGCTACGAGCAGTACTTC.

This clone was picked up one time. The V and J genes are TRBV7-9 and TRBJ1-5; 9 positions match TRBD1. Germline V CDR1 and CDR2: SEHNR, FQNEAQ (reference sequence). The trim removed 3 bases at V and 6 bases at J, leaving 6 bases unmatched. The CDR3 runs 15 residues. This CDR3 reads CASSLGTGNSQPQHF. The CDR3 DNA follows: TGTGCCAGCAGCTTGGGGACAGGGAATAGTCAGCCCCAGCATTTT.

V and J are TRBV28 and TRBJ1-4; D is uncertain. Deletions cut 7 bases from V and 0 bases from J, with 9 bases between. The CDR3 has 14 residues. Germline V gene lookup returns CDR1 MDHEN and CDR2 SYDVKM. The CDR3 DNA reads TGTGCCAGCATCCCGGGATCAACTAATGAAAAACTGTTTTTT. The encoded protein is CASIPGSTNEKLFF.

CDR3 bases: TGTGCCAGCAGCTTGGGGGGAGAGTTCTATGGCTACACCTTC. Translating gives CASSLGGEFYGYTF. The chain links TRBV5-6 to TRBJ1-2, with unresolved D. CDR1 and CDR2 from the germline V gene are SGHDT and YYEEEE. The CDR3 runs to 14 residues. Deletions cut 0 bases from V and 4 bases from J, with 10 bases between.

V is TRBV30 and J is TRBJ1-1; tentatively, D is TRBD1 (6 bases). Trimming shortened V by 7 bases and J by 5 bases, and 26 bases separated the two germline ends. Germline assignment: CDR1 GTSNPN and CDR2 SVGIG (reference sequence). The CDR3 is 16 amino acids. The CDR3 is CALAAGDTGRGTEAFF. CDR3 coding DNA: TGTGCCTTAGCGGCGGGGGACACCGGCCGAGGAACTGAAGCTTTCTTT.

CDR3 DNA sequence: TGTGCCAGCACGACAGCCCTCAACACCGGGGAGCTGTTTTTT. This encodes CASTTALNTGELFF. The rearrangement links TRBV6-1 to TRBJ2-2, with D perhaps TRBD1 (5 bases). Germline CDR1 and CDR2: MNHNS and SASEGT. The ends were cut back, 7 bases at V and 2 bases at J, with 11 bases in the middle. The CDR3 is made up of 14 amino acids.

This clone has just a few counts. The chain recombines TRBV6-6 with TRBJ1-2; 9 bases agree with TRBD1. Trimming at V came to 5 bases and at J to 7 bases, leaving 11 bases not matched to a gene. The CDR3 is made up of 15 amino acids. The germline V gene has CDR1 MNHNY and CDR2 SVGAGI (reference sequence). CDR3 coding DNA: TGTGCCAGCAGTCCCCCCACAGGGGGCATGCGTGGCTACACCTTC. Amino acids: CASSPPTGGMRGYTF.

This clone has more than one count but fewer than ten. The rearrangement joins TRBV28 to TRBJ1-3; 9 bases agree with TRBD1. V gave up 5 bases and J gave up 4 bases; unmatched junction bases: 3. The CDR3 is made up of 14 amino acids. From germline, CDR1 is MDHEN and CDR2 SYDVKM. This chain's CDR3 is CASSGTGRGNTIYF. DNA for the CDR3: TGTGCCAGCAGTGGGACAGGGCGGGGAAACACCATATATTTT. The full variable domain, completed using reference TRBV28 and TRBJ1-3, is DVKVTQSSRYLVKRTGEKVFLECVQDMDHENMFWYRQDPGLGLRLIYFSYDVKMKEKGDIPEGYSVSREKKERFSLILESASTNQTSMYLCASSGTGRGNTIYFGEGSWLTVV.

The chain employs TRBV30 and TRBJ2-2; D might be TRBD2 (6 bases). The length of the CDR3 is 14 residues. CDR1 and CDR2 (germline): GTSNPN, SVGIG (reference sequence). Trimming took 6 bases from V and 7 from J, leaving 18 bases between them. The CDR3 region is CACWTTGLFGELFF. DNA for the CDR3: TGTGCCTGCTGGACTACGGGGCTGTTCGGGGAGCTGTTTTTT.

DNA of the CDR3: TGTGCCAGCAGCTTTGTGGACGGGGAAAACAATGAGCAGTTCTTC. It yields the protein CASSFVDGENNEQFF. The chain combines TRBV7-2 with TRBJ2-1; a weak D match, TRBD2 (5 bases). Germline V lookup: CDR1 SGHTA, CDR2 FQGNSA. The CDR3 loop spans 15 amino acids. Trimming stripped 3 bases from V and 5 bases from J, with 14 bases between.

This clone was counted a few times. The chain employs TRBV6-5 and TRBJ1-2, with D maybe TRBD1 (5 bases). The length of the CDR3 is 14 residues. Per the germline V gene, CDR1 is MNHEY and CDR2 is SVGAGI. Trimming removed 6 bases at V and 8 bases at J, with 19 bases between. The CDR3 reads CASSPAGGSRGYTF. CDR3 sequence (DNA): TGTGCCAGCAGCCCCGCGGGGGGGAGTAGGGGCTACACCTTC.

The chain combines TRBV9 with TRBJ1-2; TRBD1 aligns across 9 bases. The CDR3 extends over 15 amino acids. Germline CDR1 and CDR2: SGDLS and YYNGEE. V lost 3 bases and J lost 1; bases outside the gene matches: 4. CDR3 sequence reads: CASSDHRGHNYGYTF. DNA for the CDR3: TGTGCCAGCAGCGATCACAGGGGGCATAACTATGGCTACACCTTC.

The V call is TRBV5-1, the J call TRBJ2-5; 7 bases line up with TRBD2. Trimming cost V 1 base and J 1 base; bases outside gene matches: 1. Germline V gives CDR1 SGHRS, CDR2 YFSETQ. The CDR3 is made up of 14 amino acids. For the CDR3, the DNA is TGCGCCAGCAGCTTGCTAGCGGTCCAAGAGACCCAGTACTTC. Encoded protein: CASSLLAVQETQYF.

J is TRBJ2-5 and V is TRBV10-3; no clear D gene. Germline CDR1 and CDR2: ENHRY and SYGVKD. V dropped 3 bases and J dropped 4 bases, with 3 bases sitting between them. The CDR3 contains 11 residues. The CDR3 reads CAISDRETQYF. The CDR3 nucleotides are TGTGCCATCAGTGACAGAGAGACCCAGTACTTC.

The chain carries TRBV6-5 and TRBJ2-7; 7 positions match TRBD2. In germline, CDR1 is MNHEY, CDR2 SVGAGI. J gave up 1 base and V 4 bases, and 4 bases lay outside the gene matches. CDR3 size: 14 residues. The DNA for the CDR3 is TGTGCCAGCAGTTTCAGCGGGAAATCCTACGAGCAGTACTTC. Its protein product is CASSFSGKSYEQYF.

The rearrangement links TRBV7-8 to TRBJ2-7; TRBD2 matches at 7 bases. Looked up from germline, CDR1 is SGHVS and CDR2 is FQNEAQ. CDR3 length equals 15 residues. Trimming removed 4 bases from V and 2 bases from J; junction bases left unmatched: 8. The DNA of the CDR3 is TGTGCCAGCAGCTCCTCGGCTAGCGGAACCTACGAGCAGTACTTC. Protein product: CASSSSASGTYEQYF. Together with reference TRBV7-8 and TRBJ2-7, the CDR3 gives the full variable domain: GAGVSQSPRYKVAKRGQDVALRCDPISGHVSLFWYQQALGQGPEFLTYFQNEAQLDKSGLPSDRFFAERPEGSVSTLKIQRTQQEDSAVYLCASSSSASGTYEQYFGPGTRLTVT.

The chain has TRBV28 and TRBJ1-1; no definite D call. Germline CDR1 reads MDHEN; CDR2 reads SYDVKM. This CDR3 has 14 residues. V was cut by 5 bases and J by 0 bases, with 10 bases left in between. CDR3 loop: CASSAGIMNTEAFF. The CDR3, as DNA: TGTGCCAGCAGTGCGGGGATCATGAACACTGAAGCTTTCTTT. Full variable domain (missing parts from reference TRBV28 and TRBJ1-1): DVKVTQSSRYLVKRTGEKVFLECVQDMDHENMFWYRQDPGLGLRLIYFSYDVKMKEKGDIPEGYSVSREKKERFSLILESASTNQTSMYLCASSAGIMNTEAFFGQGTRLTVV.

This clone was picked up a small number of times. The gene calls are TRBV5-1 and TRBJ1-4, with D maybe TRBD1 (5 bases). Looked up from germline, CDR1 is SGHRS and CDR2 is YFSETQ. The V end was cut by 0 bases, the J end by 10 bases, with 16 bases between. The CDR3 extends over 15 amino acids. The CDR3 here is CASSLEAGFEGKLFF. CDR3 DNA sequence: TGCGCCAGCAGCTTGGAGGCAGGGTTTGAAGGAAAACTGTTTTTT.

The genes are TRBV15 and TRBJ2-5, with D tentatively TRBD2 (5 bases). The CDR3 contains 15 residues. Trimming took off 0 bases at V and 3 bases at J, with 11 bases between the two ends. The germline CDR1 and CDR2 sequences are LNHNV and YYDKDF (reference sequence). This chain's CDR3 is CATSRDLWEKETQYF. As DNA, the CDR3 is TGTGCCACCAGCAGAGATCTGTGGGAGAAAGAGACCCAGTACTTC.

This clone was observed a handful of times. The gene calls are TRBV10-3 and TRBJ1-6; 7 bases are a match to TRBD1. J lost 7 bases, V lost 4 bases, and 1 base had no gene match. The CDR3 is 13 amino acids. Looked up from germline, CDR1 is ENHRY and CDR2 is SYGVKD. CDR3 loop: CAISVTGNSPLHF. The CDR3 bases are TGTGCCATCAGTGTGACAGGGAATTCACCCCTCCACTTT.

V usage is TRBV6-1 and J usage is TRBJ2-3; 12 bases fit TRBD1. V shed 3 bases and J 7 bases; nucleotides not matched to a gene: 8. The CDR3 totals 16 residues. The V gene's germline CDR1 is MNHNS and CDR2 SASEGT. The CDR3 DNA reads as TGTGCCAGCAGTGATCCGGGACAGGGGGCGATCCATACGCAGTATTTT. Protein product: CASSDPGQGAIHTQYF.

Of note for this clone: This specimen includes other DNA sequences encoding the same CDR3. CDR3 coding DNA: TGCAGCGTTGAGGGACAGGGGGCGGGCGAGCAGTACTTC. Its translation: CSVEGQGAGEQYF. The chain joins TRBV29-1 to TRBJ2-7; 12 positions match TRBD1. The CDR3 loop spans 13 amino acids. V lost 3 bases, J lost 6 bases, and 3 bases stayed unmatched. Germline values: CDR1 SQVTM, CDR2 ANQGSEA.

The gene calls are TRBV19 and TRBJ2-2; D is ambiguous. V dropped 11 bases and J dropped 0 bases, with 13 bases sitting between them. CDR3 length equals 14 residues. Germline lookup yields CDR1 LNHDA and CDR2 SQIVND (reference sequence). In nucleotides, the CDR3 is TGTGCCTGCGAACCCGGGTCGAACACCGGGGAGCTGTTTTTT. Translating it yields CACEPGSNTGELFF.

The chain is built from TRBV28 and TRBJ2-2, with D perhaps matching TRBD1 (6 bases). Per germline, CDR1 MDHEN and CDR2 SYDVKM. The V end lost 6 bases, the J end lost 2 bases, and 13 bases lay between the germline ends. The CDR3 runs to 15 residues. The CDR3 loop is CASRTGQRNTGELFF. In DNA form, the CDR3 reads TGTGCCAGCAGAACCGGACAGAGAAACACCGGGGAGCTGTTTTTT.

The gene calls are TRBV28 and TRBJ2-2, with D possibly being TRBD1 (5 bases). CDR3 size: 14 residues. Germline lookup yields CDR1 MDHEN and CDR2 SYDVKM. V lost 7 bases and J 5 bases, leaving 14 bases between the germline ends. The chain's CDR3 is CASIGAGRTGELFF. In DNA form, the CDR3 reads TGTGCCAGCATAGGGGCAGGCCGGACCGGGGAGCTGTTTTTT. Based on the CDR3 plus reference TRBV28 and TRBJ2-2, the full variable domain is DVKVTQSSRYLVKRTGEKVFLECVQDMDHENMFWYRQDPGLGLRLIYFSYDVKMKEKGDIPEGYSVSREKKERFSLILESASTNQTSMYLCASIGAGRTGELFFGEGSRLTVL.

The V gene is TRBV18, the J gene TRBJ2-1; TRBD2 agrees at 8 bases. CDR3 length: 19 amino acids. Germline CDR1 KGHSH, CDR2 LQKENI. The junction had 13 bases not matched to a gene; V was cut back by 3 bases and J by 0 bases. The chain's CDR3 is CASSPGQLAGPSSYNEQFF. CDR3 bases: TGTGCCAGCTCACCGGGGCAGCTAGCGGGCCCCAGCTCCTACAATGAGCAGTTCTTC.

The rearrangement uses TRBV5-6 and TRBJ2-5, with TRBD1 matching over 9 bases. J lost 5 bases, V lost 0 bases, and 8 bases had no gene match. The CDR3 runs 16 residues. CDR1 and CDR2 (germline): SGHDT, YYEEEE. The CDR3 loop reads CASSLVSTGGVETQYF. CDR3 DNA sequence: TGTGCCAGCAGCTTGGTGTCGACAGGGGGGGTTGAGACCCAGTACTTC.

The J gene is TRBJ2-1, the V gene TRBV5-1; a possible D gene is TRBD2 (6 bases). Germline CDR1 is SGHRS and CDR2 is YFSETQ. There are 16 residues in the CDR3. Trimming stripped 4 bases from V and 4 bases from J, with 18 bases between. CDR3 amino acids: CASSPDGGIMYNEQFF. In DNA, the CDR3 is TGCGCCAGCAGCCCGGACGGCGGGATCATGTACAATGAGCAGTTCTTC.